This TCR beta chain appears in the sequencing data of a study of Ad26.COV2.S vaccination and SARS-CoV-2 variants. Regarding treatment: some 19 received Ad26.COV2.S at low or high dose, single or two shots; roughly five received placebo; per-sample allocation not given. Day 63 after the first vaccine or placebo injection was the time point for sampling. The protocol was immunoSEQ multiplex PCR, while the TCRdb copy is restricted to in-frame clones and leaves out a portion. The sample yields about 480,000 clones, around nine tenths seen once. Germline V CDR1 and CDR2: MNHEY, SMNVEV (reference sequence). The V end was cut by 7 bases, the J end by 4 bases, with 23 bases between. The length of the CDR3 is 16 residues.

The chain is built from TRBV27 and TRBJ2-7; D not resolved. The sequencing here drew on peripheral blood, taken in a trial of Ad26.COV2.S vaccine versus placebo. This receptor was identified in a person aged 18-65 years who received the Ad26.COV2.S COVID-19 vaccine or a placebo. CDR3 sequence: CASIPTTWAMVYEQYF. In DNA, the CDR3 is TGTGCCAGCATTCCCACGACCTGGGCGATGGTGTACGAGCAGTACTTC.